This TCR beta chain was captured by sequencing in a study of blood T cell repertoires in COVID-19. In the study overall: Material from acute and convalescent COVID-19 was sourced from the United States, Italy and Spain. From T cells, B-cell-depleted T cells, or PBMCs came the material, which was cDNA or gDNA.

V lost 1 base and J lost 6; bases outside the gene matches: 5. The CDR3 loop spans 15 amino acids. Germline lookup yields CDR1 LNHDA and CDR2 SQIVND (reference sequence). In the source study's methods: How many nucleated cells were present was estimated from reference gene primer amplification. TCRdb keeps only in-frame clones here, not all; method: immunoSEQ multiplex PCR. Clonal size and the V and J genes are those of that table, whereas D and trimming came from the DNA. The sample lists hundreds of thousands of clones; 86% were seen once. The TCR comes from a woman aged 30 to 39 with active or convalescent COVID-19. The sample consisted of peripheral blood. The chain is built from TRBV19 and TRBJ2-2, with TRBD1 matching over 7 bases. CDR3 nucleotide sequence: TGTGCCAGTAGTATAGGACAGGGAGCGCCCGGGGAGCTGTTTTTT. It is translated as CASSIGQGAPGELFF.